The sequence of this T cell receptor beta chain was determined in a study of T cell repertoires in cytomegalovirus infection. Across the whole study: Matching HLA type, along with CMV infection, was indicated by public TCR beta signatures. Findings of the study overall: Identification of carriers of CMV plus the relevant HLA was performed using cumulative public TCR beta family frequency.

TCRdb reprocessed the reads with MiXCR, giving one entry per CDR3 protein. Of a few hundred thousand distinct CDR3 sequences detected, 15% to 20% appear once; the ten largest clones hold around 13%. Points on this clonotype: What it binds is not known.

The specimen was PBMCs. The receptor comes from a human donor in good health (CMV status not recorded). Some clones in this sample may be carry-over from other donors' samples.

CDR3: CASSKSSGGPYNEQFF. The CDR3 DNA reads TGTGCCAGCAGCAAATCTAGCGGGGGGCCTTACAATGAGCAGTTCTTC. V is TRBV2 and J is TRBJ2-1; TRBD2 aligns across 11 bases. Germline V gives CDR1 SNHLY, CDR2 FYNNEI. V lost 6 bases and J lost 4; bases outside the gene matches: 8. The length of the CDR3 is 16 residues.